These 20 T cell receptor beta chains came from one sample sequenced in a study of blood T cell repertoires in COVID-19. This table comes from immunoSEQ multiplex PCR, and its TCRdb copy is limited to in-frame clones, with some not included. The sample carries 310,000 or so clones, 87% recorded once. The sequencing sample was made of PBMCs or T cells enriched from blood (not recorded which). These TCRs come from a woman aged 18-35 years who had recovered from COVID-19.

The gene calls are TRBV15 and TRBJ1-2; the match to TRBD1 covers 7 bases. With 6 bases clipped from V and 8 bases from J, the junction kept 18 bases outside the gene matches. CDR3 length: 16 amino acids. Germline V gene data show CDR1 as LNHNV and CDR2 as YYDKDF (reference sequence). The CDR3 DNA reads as TGTGCCACCAGGTGGACGACAGGGCTCGGTTTGGGAGGCTACACCTTC. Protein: CATRWTTGLGLGGYTF.

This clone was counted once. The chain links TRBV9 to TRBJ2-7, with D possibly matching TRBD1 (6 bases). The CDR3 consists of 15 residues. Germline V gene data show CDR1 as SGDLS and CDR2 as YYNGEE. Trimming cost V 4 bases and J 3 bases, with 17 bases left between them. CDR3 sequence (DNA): TGTGCCAGCAGCCCCTCCGGGACACCCGACTACGAGCAGTACTTC. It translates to CASSPSGTPDYEQYF.

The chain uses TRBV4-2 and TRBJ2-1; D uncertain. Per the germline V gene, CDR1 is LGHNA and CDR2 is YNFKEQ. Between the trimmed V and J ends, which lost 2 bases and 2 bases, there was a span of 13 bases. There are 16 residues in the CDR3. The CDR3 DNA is TGTGCCAGCAGCCAATCTTACCGGCAGGCCTACAATGAGCAGTTCTTC. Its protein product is CASSQSYRQAYNEQFF.

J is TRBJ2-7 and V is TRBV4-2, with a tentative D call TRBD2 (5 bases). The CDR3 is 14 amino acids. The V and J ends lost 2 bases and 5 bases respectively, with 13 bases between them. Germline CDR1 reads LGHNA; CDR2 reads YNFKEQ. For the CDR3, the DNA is TGTGCCAGCAGCCAATTCTCGAGGGCGGACGAGCAGTACTTC. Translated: CASSQFSRADEQYF.

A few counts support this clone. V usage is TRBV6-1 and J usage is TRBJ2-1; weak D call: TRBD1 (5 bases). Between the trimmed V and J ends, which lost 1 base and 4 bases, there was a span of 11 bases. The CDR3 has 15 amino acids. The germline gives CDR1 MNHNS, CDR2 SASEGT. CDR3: CASSEDGARYNEQFF. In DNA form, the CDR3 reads TGTGCCAGCAGTGAAGATGGGGCCAGATACAATGAGCAGTTCTTC.

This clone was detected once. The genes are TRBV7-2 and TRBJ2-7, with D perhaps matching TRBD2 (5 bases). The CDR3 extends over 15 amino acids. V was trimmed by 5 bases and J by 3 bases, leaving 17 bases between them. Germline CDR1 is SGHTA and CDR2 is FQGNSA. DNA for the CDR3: TGTGCCAGCAGCCTACGTGAGGGTTGGGTCTACGAGCAGTACTTC. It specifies CASSLREGWVYEQYF.

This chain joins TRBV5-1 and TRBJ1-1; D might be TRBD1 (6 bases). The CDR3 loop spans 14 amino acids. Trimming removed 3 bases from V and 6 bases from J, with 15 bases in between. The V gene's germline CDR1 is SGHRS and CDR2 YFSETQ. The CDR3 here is CASSSSGGAAEAFF. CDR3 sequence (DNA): TGCGCCAGCAGCTCGTCCGGGGGGGCGGCTGAAGCTTTCTTT.

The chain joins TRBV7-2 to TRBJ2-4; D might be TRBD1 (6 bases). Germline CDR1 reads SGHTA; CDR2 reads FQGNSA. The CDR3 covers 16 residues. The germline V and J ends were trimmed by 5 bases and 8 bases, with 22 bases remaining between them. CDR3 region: CASSTRLTGSLDIQYF. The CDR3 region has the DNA TGTGCCAGCAGCACCCGACTAACAGGGTCACTAGACATTCAGTACTTC.

As DNA, the CDR3 is TGTGCCAGCAGTTCTTTAGGGGAGGGGGCCTACAATGAGCAGTTCTTC. Its translation is CASSSLGEGAYNEQFF. The V gene is TRBV28, the J gene TRBJ2-1; D may be TRBD2 (7 bases). This CDR3 comprises 16 residues. Between the trimmed V and J ends, which lost 4 bases and 2 bases, there was a span of 15 bases. Germline lookup yields CDR1 MDHEN and CDR2 SYDVKM.

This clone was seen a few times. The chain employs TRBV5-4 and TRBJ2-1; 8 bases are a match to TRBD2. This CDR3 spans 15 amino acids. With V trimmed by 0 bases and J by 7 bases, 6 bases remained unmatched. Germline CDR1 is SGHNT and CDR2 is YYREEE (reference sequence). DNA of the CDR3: TGTGCCAGCAGCTTGGAGCGGGGGCCAACTAATGAGCAGTTCTTC. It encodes CASSLERGPTNEQFF.

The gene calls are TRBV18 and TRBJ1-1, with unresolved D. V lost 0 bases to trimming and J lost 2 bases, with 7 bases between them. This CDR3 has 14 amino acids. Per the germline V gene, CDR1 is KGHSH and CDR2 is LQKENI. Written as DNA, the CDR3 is TGTGCCAGCTCACCACCGGTAGCCAACACTGAAGCTTTCTTT. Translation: CASSPPVANTEAFF.

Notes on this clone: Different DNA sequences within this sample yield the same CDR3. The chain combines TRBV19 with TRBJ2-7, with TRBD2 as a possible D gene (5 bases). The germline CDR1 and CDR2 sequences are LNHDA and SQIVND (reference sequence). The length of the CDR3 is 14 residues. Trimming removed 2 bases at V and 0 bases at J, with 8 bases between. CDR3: CASSIRGSSYEQYF. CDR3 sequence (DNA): TGTGCCAGTAGTATAAGAGGGAGCTCCTACGAGCAGTACTTC.

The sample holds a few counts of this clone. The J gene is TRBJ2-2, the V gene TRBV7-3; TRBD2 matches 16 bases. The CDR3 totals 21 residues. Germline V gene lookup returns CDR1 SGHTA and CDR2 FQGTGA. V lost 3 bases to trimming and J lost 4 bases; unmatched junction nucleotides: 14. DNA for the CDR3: TGTGCCAGCAGCTTTTTCCTCTCGGCGGGACTAGCGGGAGGGTGCACCGGGGAGCTGTTTTTT. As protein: CASSFFLSAGLAGGCTGELFF.

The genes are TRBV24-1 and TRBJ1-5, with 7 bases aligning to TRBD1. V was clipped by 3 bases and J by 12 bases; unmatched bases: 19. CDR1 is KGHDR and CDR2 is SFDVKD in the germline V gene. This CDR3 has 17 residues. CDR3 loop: CATSDDDRVGDGGNQHF. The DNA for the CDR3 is TGTGCCACCAGTGATGATGACAGGGTTGGGGACGGGGGTAACCAGCATTTT.

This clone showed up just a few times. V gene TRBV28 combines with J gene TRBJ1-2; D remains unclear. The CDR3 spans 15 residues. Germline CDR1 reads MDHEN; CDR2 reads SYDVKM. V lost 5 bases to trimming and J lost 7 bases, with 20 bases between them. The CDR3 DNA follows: TGTGCCAGCAGTCTCAACCTCGGTCCGGCGGGTGGCTACACCTTC. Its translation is CASSLNLGPAGGYTF.

The CDR3 protein is CASSPGGGFEAFF. CDR3 DNA: TGTGCCAGCAGCCCCGGGGGGGGCTTTGAAGCTTTCTTT. The chain uses TRBV7-9 and TRBJ1-1; D possibly corresponds to TRBD1 (6 bases). This CDR3 contains 13 residues. CDR1 is SEHNR, CDR2 FQNEAQ, per germline (reference sequence). V lost 5 bases and J lost 7, with 14 bases in between.

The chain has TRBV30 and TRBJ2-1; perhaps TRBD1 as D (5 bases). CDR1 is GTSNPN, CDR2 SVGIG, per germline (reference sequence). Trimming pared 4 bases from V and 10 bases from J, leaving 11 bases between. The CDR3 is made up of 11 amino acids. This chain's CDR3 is CAWTGFNEQFF. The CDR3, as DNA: TGTGCCTGGACAGGGTTCAACGAGCAGTTCTTC.

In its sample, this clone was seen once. The CDR3 coding sequence is TGTGCCAGCAGCCGTGACAGGGTGGGTGAAGCTTTCTTT. This sequence encodes CASSRDRVGEAFF. The chain uses TRBV27 and TRBJ1-1; 7 nucleotides agree with TRBD1. This CDR3 has 13 residues. Trimming at V came to 6 bases and at J to 7 bases, leaving 8 bases not matched to a gene. From germline, CDR1 is MNHEY and CDR2 SMNVEV (reference sequence).

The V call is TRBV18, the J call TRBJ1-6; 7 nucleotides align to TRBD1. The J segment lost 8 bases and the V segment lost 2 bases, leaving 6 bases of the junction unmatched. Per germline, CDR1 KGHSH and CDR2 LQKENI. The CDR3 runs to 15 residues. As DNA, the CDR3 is TGTGCCAGCTCACCAGGAGGGGGCTTCGATTCACCCCTCCACTTT. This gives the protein CASSPGGGFDSPLHF.

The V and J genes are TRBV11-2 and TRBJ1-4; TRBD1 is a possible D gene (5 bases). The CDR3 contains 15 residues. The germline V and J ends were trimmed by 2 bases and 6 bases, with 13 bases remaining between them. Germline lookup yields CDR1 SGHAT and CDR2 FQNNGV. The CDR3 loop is CASSLLGGVDEKLFF. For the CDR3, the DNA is TGTGCCAGCAGCTTACTTGGAGGGGTTGATGAAAAACTGTTTTTT.